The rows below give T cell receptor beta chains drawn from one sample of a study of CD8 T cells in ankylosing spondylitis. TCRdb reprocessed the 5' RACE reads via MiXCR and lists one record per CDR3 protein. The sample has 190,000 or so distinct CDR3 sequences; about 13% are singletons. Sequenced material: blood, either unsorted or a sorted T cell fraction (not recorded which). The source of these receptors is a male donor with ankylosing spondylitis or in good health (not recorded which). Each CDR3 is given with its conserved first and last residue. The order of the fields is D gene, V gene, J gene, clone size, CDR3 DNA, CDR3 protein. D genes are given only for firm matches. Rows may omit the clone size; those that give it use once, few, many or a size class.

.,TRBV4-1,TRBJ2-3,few,TGCGCCAGCAGCCAAGTTAACCTTCAGGGCACAGATACGCAGTATTTT,CASSQVNLQGTDTQYF
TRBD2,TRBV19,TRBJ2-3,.,TGTGCCAGTAGTACGGGACTAGCGGGTTACCCCACAGATACGCAGTATTTT,CASSTGLAGYPTDTQYF
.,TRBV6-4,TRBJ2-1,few,TGTGCCAGCAGTGACTCAGATAGCTTTAGCAATGAGCAGTTCTTC,CASSDSDSFSNEQFF
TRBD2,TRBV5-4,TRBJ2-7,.,TGTGCCAGCAGACCTAGCGGGAGCTACGAGCAGTACTTC,CASRPSGSYEQYF
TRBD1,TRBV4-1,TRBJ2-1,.,TGCGCCAGCAGCCCGGACAGGAGCTCCTACAATGAGCAGTTCTTC,CASSPDRSSYNEQFF
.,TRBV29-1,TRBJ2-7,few,TGCAGCGTTGGGGGGGTGGTTGGCGAGCAGTACTTC,CSVGGVVGEQYF
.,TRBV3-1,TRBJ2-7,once,TGTGCCAGCAGCCAAGAGGCAGCGTCGGTCTACGAGCAGTACTTC,CASSQEAASVYEQYF
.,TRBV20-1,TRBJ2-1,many,TGCAGTGCTGGACGGGGTGAGCAGTTCTTC,CSAGRGEQFF
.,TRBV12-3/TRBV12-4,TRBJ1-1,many,TGTGCCAGCAGTTTCACCCTCCCGAATGTGGCTGAAGCTTTCTTT,CASSFTLPNVAEAFF
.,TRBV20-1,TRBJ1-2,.,TGCAGTGCTAGAGAGATCAGGGCGGGGGATGGCTACACCTTC,CSAREIRAGDGYTF
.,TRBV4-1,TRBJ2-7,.,TGCGCCAGCAGCCTGGTCCAGGGCCCCGACTACGAGCAGTACTTC,CASSLVQGPDYEQYF
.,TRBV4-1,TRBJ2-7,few,TGCGCCAGCAGCAACCGCCACGAGCAGTACTTC,CASSNRHEQYF
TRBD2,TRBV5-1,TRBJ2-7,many,TGCGCCAGCAGCTTGATTAGCGGGAGTAACGAGCAGTACTTC,CASSLISGSNEQYF
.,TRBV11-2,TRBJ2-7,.,TGTGCCAGCAGCTTAGAATATGGGACTGGCGAATACGAGCAGTACTTC,CASSLEYGTGEYEQYF
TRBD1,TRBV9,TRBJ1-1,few,TGTGCCAGCAGCGTAGGGACAGGGGAAGCTTTCTTT,CASSVGTGEAFF
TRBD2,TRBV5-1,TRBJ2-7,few,TGCGCCAGCAGCAGTACTAGCGGGGCCTACGAGCAGTACTTC,CASSSTSGAYEQYF
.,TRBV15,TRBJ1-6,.,TGTGCCACCAGCAGAGACAGGGTTAATTCACCCCTCCACTTT,CATSRDRVNSPLHF
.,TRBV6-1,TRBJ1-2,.,TGTGCCAGCCGCGGGGCAGCGATTTATGGCTACACCTTC,CASRGAAIYGYTF
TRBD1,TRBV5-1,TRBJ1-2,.,TGCGCCAGCAAGGACAGGGTAGGTGGCTACACCTTC,CASKDRVGGYTF
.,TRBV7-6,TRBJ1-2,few,TGTGCCAGCAGCTTAGGAGGGGCCAAAGCCTTC,CASSLGGAKAF
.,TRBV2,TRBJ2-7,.,TGTGCCAGCAGGGAAAAGGGGGGCCTAAGCTCCTACGAGCAGTACTTC,CASREKGGLSSYEQYF
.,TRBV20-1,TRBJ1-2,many,TGCAGTGCTAGAGGTTCGCCTCGGAACTATGGCTACACCTTC,CSARGSPRNYGYTF
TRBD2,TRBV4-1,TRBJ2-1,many,TGCGCCAGCAGCCCATTCGGGGGGTCCTACAATGAGCAGTTCTTC,CASSPFGGSYNEQFF
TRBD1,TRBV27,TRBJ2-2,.,TGTGCCAGCAGTTTTAGCCCCGGGACAGGGTTCACCGGGGAGCTGTTTTTT,CASSFSPGTGFTGELFF
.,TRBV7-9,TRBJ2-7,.,TGTGCCAGCAGCTTCGGAGTGGCCACCCGTTACTACGAGCAGTACTTC,CASSFGVATRYYEQYF
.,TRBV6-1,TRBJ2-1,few,TGTGCCAGCAGTGAATCCGATGAAATTTACAATGAGCAGTTCTTC,CASSESDEIYNEQFF
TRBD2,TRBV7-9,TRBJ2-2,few,TGTGCCAGCAGCGCCCCCCGCAGCGGGGGCACCGGGGAGCTGTTTTTT,CASSAPRSGGTGELFF
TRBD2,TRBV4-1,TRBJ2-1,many,TGCGCCAGCAGCCACTCGACTAGCGGGCTCAATGAGCAGTTCTTC,CASSHSTSGLNEQFF
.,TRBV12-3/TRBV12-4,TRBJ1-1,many,TGTGCCAGCACCCTGGGGTTGGGGAGCACTGAAGCTTTCTTT,CASTLGLGSTEAFF